The 32 T cell receptor beta chains below come from one sample, sequenced in a study of cytomegalovirus exposure and HLA in healthy donors. 13 Jbeta primers and 60 Vbeta primers were used for the PCR. Sequencing used immunoSEQ multiplex PCR; TCRdb keeps in-frame clones, though not all of them. This sample has nearly 110,000 clones, with around 85% found just once. Sequencing was done on a sample of PBMCs. The source of these receptors is a man in his 60s in good health and CMV-seronegative.

The chain has TRBV28 and TRBJ2-3, with D perhaps TRBD2 (5 bases). In germline, CDR1 is MDHEN, CDR2 SYDVKM. The CDR3 sequence is 13 residues long. Trimming took off 10 bases at V and 0 bases at J, with 11 bases between the two ends. The CDR3 sequence: CAIQRSSTDTQYF. CDR3 sequence (DNA): TGTGCCATCCAGCGGAGTAGCACAGATACGCAGTATTTT.

The genes are TRBV5-1 and TRBJ2-7; D might be TRBD1 (6 bases). The CDR3 consists of 13 residues. With 0 bases removed from V and 9 bases from J, the gap between germline ends came to 13 bases. Germline V gene sequence: CDR1 SGHRS, CDR2 YFSETQ. CDR3 sequence reads: CASSLGDNRAQYF. CDR3 sequence (DNA): TGCGCCAGCAGCTTGGGGGACAACAGAGCGCAGTACTTC.

The gene calls are TRBV5-6 and TRBJ2-7; a weak D match, TRBD1 (6 bases). Looked up from germline, CDR1 is SGHDT and CDR2 is YYEEEE. The CDR3 runs to 16 residues. V was clipped by 0 bases and J by 0 bases, with 13 bases between them. CDR3 nucleotide sequence: TGTGCCAGCAGCTTGGCCCTAGACAGGAGCTCCTACGAGCAGTACGTC. Its translation is CASSLALDRSSYEQYV.

V usage is TRBV10-3 and J usage is TRBJ2-3; 7 nucleotides line up with TRBD2. The CDR3 runs 14 residues. Germline V gives CDR1 ENHRY, CDR2 SYGVKD. J gave up 2 bases and V 8 bases, and 7 bases lay outside the gene matches. CDR3 bases: TGTGCCATCGGCCTGGGGGGGTACACAGATACGCAGTATTTT. Protein sequence: CAIGLGGYTDTQYF.

There are a few counts of this clone. The rearrangement links TRBV9 to TRBJ2-3, with 8 bases identical to TRBD2. The CDR3 totals 16 residues. Germline V gene lookup returns CDR1 SGDLS and CDR2 YYNGEE. V lost 4 bases and J lost 7; bases outside the gene matches: 14. CDR3 DNA sequence: TGTGCCAGCAGCCCCAGCTCCGGGACTAGTGTTTATACGCAGTATTTT. As protein: CASSPSSGTSVYTQYF.

This rearrangement joins TRBV9 to TRBJ2-1, with 7 bases lining up with TRBD2. The CDR3 is made up of 16 amino acids. Germline CDR1 is SGDLS and CDR2 is YYNGEE. Losses at the gene ends were 0 bases for V and 0 bases for J; bases not matched to a gene: 3. The CDR3 region has the DNA TGTGCCAGCAGCGTAGCTTGGGGGGGCTCCTACAATGAGCAGTTCTTC. It translates to CASSVAWGGSYNEQFF.

The chain carries TRBV4-3 and TRBJ2-2; the match to TRBD2 covers 11 bases. The CDR3 contains 17 residues. The germline gives CDR1 LGHNA, CDR2 YSLEER. The V gene end was trimmed by 0 bases and the J gene end by 4 bases; junction bases not matched to a gene: 4. The CDR3 region is CASSQDLSGGATGELFF. The CDR3 DNA sequence: TGCGCCAGCAGCCAAGATCTTAGCGGGGGGGCCACCGGGGAGCTGTTTTTT.

The chain combines TRBV7-2 with TRBJ1-2; D is perhaps TRBD1 (5 bases). Trimming took off 5 bases at V and 3 bases at J, with 16 bases between the two ends. CDR3 size: 15 residues. Germline V gene sequence: CDR1 SGHTA, CDR2 FQGNSA. CDR3 in amino acids: CASSPGRQTDYGYTF. The CDR3 DNA reads as TGTGCCAGCAGCCCGGGCCGACAGACCGACTATGGCTACACCTTC.

The V and J genes are TRBV19 and TRBJ1-2; the D is unclear. The CDR3 length is 13 residues. V was trimmed by 2 bases and J by 4 bases, leaving 8 bases between them. Per the germline V gene, CDR1 is LNHDA and CDR2 is SQIVND (reference sequence). The CDR3 here is CASSITHLYGYTF. CDR3 nucleotides: TGTGCCAGTAGTATAACTCACCTCTATGGCTACACCTTC.

V gene TRBV9 combines with J gene TRBJ1-1, with no clear D. Trimming left V 0 bases short and J 1 base short, with 10 bases between. Germline loops: CDR1 SGDLS, CDR2 YYNGEE. The CDR3 covers 15 residues. The DNA for the CDR3 is TGTGCCAGCAGCGTAGTTGCGGTACAGAACACTGAAGCTTTCTTT. It yields the protein CASSVVAVQNTEAFF.

This clone showed up just a few times. This sample includes further DNA sequences coding for the same CDR3. This chain links TRBV5-4 with TRBJ2-5; no clear D gene. Germline assignment: CDR1 SGHNT and CDR2 YYREEE (reference sequence). The CDR3 runs 13 residues. The V end lost 0 bases, the J end lost 1 base, and 4 bases lay between the germline ends. For the CDR3, the DNA is TGTGCCAGCAGCTTGGGAGGCCAAGAGACCCAGTACTTC. Translation: CASSLGGQETQYF.

The genes are TRBV5-1 and TRBJ1-4; TRBD1 matches 8 bases. Trimming took 4 bases from V and 2 from J; bases not matched to a gene: 4. CDR1 is SGHRS and CDR2 is YFSETQ in the germline V gene. The CDR3 runs to 15 residues. The CDR3 DNA follows: TGCGCCAGCAGCCGTACAGGGGGGACTAATGAAAAACTGTTTTTT. This gives the protein CASSRTGGTNEKLFF.

This clone was seen a handful of times. V and J are TRBV12-5 and TRBJ1-1; 8 bases map to TRBD1. Unmatched junction bases numbered 6, after V lost 6 bases and J lost 3 bases. The V gene's germline CDR1 is LGHNT and CDR2 FRNRAP. There are 14 residues in the CDR3. CDR3: CASGGTGGDTEAFF. In nucleotides, the CDR3 is TGTGCTAGTGGAGGGACAGGTGGGGACACTGAAGCTTTCTTT.

The chain couples TRBV25-1 to TRBJ2-3; TRBD2 agrees at 8 bases. The J segment lost 2 bases and the V segment lost 4 bases, leaving 5 bases of the junction unmatched. Germline V lookup: CDR1 MGHDK, CDR2 SYGVNS. The CDR3 sequence is 15 residues long. This CDR3 reads CASSGGGRYTDTQYF. In nucleotides, the CDR3 is TGTGCCAGCAGTGGCGGGGGGAGATACACAGATACGCAGTATTTT.

The chain uses TRBV11-3 and TRBJ1-1; no clear D. CDR3 length equals 14 residues. Per the germline V gene, CDR1 is SGHNT and CDR2 is YENEEA. The V gene lost 1 base and the J gene lost 0 bases, with 6 bases spanning the gap. The CDR3 DNA reads TGTGCCAGCAGCTTAGGGCGGATGAACACTGAAGCTTTCTTT. It yields the protein CASSLGRMNTEAFF.

This chain connects TRBV11-2 to TRBJ2-1; 12 bases match TRBD2. This CDR3 has 18 residues. Germline V gene data show CDR1 as SGHAT and CDR2 as FQNNGV. The ends lost 5 bases at V and 0 bases at J; junction bases unmatched: 8. CDR3 in DNA: TGTGCCAGCAGCCTTACTAGCGGGGGGACGTTCTCCTACAATGAGCAGTTCTTC. Encoded protein: CASSLTSGGTFSYNEQFF.

The CDR3 DNA is TGTGCCAGCTCACCACCGGACAGGTTCTCACCCCTCCACTTT. This codes for CASSPPDRFSPLHF. This chain connects TRBV18 to TRBJ1-6, with TRBD1 identical over 7 bases. The CDR3 totals 14 residues. From germline, CDR1 is KGHSH and CDR2 LQKENI. With V trimmed by 0 bases and J by 10 bases, 3 bases remained unmatched.

This chain joins TRBV6-1 and TRBJ1-5; D is possibly TRBD1 (5 bases). V gave up 4 bases and J gave up 1 base, with 14 bases separating them. CDR3 size: 16 residues. Germline CDR1 reads MNHNS; CDR2 reads SASEGT. The CDR3 DNA reads TGTGCCAGCAGTGGGTCGGGTGGGGCGAGCAATCAGCCCCAGCATTTT. Its protein product is CASSGSGGASNQPQHF.

J is TRBJ2-1 and V is TRBV5-8; 7 nucleotides line up with TRBD1. The junction had 9 bases not matched to a gene; V was cut back by 0 bases and J by 3 bases. Germline lookup yields CDR1 SGHTS and CDR2 YDEGEE. The CDR3 is 17 amino acids. Written as DNA, the CDR3 is TGTGCCAGCAGCTTGGCTTATGGTGCAGGGGGCTACAATGAGCAGTTCTTC. Translation: CASSLAYGAGGYNEQFF.

In this sample, this clone turned up a few times. This CDR3 reads CASSHSQGFEQFF. The CDR3 region has the DNA TGCGCCAGCAGCCACTCGCAGGGTTTTGAGCAGTTCTTC. The rearrangement links TRBV4-1 to TRBJ2-1; D perhaps matches TRBD1 (5 bases). The V end lost 3 bases, the J end lost 9 bases, and 12 bases lay between the germline ends. CDR3 length: 13 amino acids. Germline V gene data show CDR1 as MGHRA and CDR2 as YSYEKL.

The V and J genes are TRBV4-3 and TRBJ1-1, with D perhaps matching TRBD1 (5 bases). V lost 1 base and J lost 0, with 12 bases in between. CDR1 LGHNA and CDR2 YSLEER come from the germline V gene. The CDR3 has 16 residues. CDR3 sequence (DNA): TGCGCCAGCAGCCAAGGGGGGGTCAGACTGAACACTGAAGCTTTCTTT. Protein: CASSQGGVRLNTEAFF.

The chain couples TRBV7-2 to TRBJ2-2; 7 bases line up with TRBD1. Per germline, CDR1 SGHTA and CDR2 FQGNSA. The CDR3 covers 16 residues. V gave up 2 bases and J gave up 4 bases; unmatched junction bases: 7. CDR3 sequence reads: CASSLFGQVPTGELFF. The CDR3 DNA follows: TGTGCCAGCAGCTTATTCGGACAGGTTCCCACCGGGGAGCTGTTTTTT.

The CDR3 loop is CASSSLRRGGNEQYF. In DNA form, the CDR3 reads TGTGCCAGCAGTTCTCTAAGGAGGGGTGGCAACGAGCAGTACTTC. The chain uses TRBV25-1 and TRBJ2-7; tentative D call: TRBD2 (6 bases). CDR1 is MGHDK and CDR2 is SYGVNS in the germline V gene. The CDR3 is 15 amino acids. Between the trimmed V and J ends, which lost 5 bases and 5 bases, there was a span of 19 bases.

The chain is built from TRBV7-8 and TRBJ1-4, with D maybe TRBD1 (6 bases). This CDR3 is 15 amino acids long. The germline V and J ends were trimmed by 5 bases and 6 bases, with 16 bases remaining between them. Germline V gene sequence: CDR1 SGHVS, CDR2 FQNEAQ. Here the CDR3 reads CASSQGGRQHEKLFF. The CDR3 DNA is TGTGCCAGCAGCCAAGGGGGACGGCAGCATGAAAAACTGTTTTTT.

CDR3 region: CASSVGQGRYF. The CDR3 region has the DNA TGTGCCAGCAGCGTAGGGCAGGGGAGGTATTTT. The rearrangement joins TRBV9 to TRBJ2-3, with D perhaps TRBD1 (6 bases). The CDR3 loop spans 11 amino acids. The germline V and J ends were trimmed by 0 bases and 14 bases, with 10 bases remaining between them. Germline loops: CDR1 SGDLS, CDR2 YYNGEE.

This clone appeared a few times. This sequence joins TRBV27 and TRBJ1-4, with TRBD1 identical over 9 bases. The CDR3 is made up of 15 amino acids. After removal of 6 bases from V and 7 bases from J, the junction contained 9 bases not matched to a gene. CDR1 and CDR2 from the germline V gene are MNHEY and SMNVEV (reference sequence). The DNA for the CDR3 is TGTGCCAGCAGCCGGACAGGGGTAAACCCTGAAAAACTGTTTTTT. This gives the protein CASSRTGVNPEKLFF.

J is TRBJ2-2 and V is TRBV5-1; possible D gene TRBD1, 5 bases. The germline gives CDR1 SGHRS, CDR2 YFSETQ. This CDR3 is 15 amino acids long. V was pared by 3 bases and J by 3 bases, with 12 bases between. CDR3 coding DNA: TGCGCCAGCAGCTGGGGCAGGGTGGACACCGGGGAGCTGTTTTTT. This encodes CASSWGRVDTGELFF.

This chain connects TRBV28 to TRBJ1-4; TRBD1 might be the D (5 bases). This CDR3 comprises 14 residues. V lost 1 base to trimming and J lost 7 bases, with 10 bases between them. Germline V gene data show CDR1 as MDHEN and CDR2 as SYDVKM. As DNA, the CDR3 is TGTGCCAGCAGTTTATTGGTCGGGGGTGAAAAACTGTTTTTT. It specifies CASSLLVGGEKLFF.

This sequence joins TRBV10-2 and TRBJ1-1; no clear D gene. V was trimmed by 5 bases and J by 0 bases, leaving 7 bases between them. From germline, CDR1 is WSHSY and CDR2 SAAADI. The CDR3 is 13 residues long. This CDR3 reads CASSPSVNTEAFF. Written as DNA, the CDR3 is TGCGCCAGCAGTCCCTCGGTGAACACTGAAGCTTTCTTT.

The CDR3 region has the DNA TGTGCCAGCAGCCAGGGACACTTCAACTCTGGGGCCAACGTCCTGACTTTC. Its protein product is CASSQGHFNSGANVLTF. The chain links TRBV14 to TRBJ2-6; D perhaps matches TRBD1 (6 bases). Looked up from germline, CDR1 is SGHDN and CDR2 is FVKESK. The CDR3 has 17 residues. Between the trimmed V and J ends, which lost 3 bases and 0 bases, there was a span of 12 bases. Full variable domain (outside the CDR3, taken from reference TRBV14 and TRBJ2-6): EAGVTQFPSHSVIEKGQTVTLRCDPISGHDNLYWYRRVMGKEIKFLLHFVKESKQDESGMPNNRFLAERTGGTYSTLKVQPAELEDSGVYFCASSQGHFNSGANVLTFGAGSRLTVL.

The table lists this clone with a count of one. This chain uses TRBV7-3 with TRBJ2-1, with D possibly matching TRBD2 (7 bases). CDR3 size: 16 residues. The germline V gene encodes CDR1 SGHTA and CDR2 FQGTGA. With 5 bases removed from V and 6 bases from J, the gap between germline ends came to 20 bases. Here the CDR3 DNA reads TGTGCCAGCAGCCCCCAGGGTGCGGGGGCCCCCAATGAGCAGTTCTTC. This encodes CASSPQGAGAPNEQFF.

This chain uses TRBV12-5 with TRBJ2-2; D is possibly TRBD2 (5 bases). The V and J ends lost 3 bases and 8 bases respectively, with 7 bases between them. The CDR3 covers 12 residues. CDR1 and CDR2 from the germline V gene are LGHNT and FRNRAP. CDR3: CASGFEGGELFF. CDR3 in DNA: TGTGCTAGTGGTTTTGAGGGTGGGGAGCTGTTTTTT.